Sequencing of this T cell receptor beta chain was carried out in a study of blood T cell repertoires in COVID-19. The wider study: Specimens from acute and convalescent COVID-19 originated in the United States, Italy and Spain. Nucleic acid was either cDNA or gDNA, and it came from T cells, B-cell-depleted T cells, or PBMCs.

Original data processing: Amplified reference gene primers provided the basis for estimating nucleated cell counts. Measured with immunoSEQ multiplex PCR; TCRdb has only the in-frame clones, and not every one. For V, J and clone size, that table is used; D and trimming come from the DNA. Of around 130,000 clones listed, roughly 90% were seen once; the top ten hold more than 2%. The CDR3 runs to 17 residues. The V gene lost 0 bases and the J gene lost 7 bases, with 24 bases spanning the gap. Germline-derived CDR1 and CDR2 are GTSNPN and SVGIG (reference sequence). The receptor's source is a man between 65 and 80 years old with active COVID-19. The source material was peripheral blood. The chain employs TRBV30 and TRBJ1-1, with D tentatively TRBD1 (5 bases). CDR3 region: CAWSVPGGGIRKIEAFF. The CDR3 coding sequence is TGTGCCTGGAGTGTACCGGGGGGAGGGATCAGAAAGATTGAAGCTTTCTTT. Together with reference TRBV30 and TRBJ1-1, the CDR3 gives the full variable domain: SQTIHQWPATLVQPVGSPLSLECTVEGTSNPNLYWYRQAAGRGLQLLFYSVGIGQISSEVPQNLSASRPQDRQFILSSKKLLLSDSGFYLCAWSVPGGGIRKIEAFFGQGTRLTVV.